These 21 T cell receptor beta chains share one sample of origin, sequenced in a study of blood T cell repertoires in COVID-19. Produced via immunoSEQ multiplex PCR; TCRdb's table is partial and in-frame only. The sample records about 160,000 clones, approximately 87% being singletons. Sequencing was performed on peripheral blood. The receptors stem from a woman in her seventies with COVID-19, enrolled during active disease.

The chain carries TRBV7-8 and TRBJ2-5; the D gene is possibly TRBD2 (5 bases). The V and J ends lost 4 bases and 7 bases respectively, with 13 bases between them. The germline V gene encodes CDR1 SGHVS and CDR2 FQNEAQ. This CDR3 has 13 residues. CDR3 amino acids: CASSSGGGGTQYF. CDR3 sequence (DNA): TGTGCCAGCAGCTCCGGTGGAGGAGGGACCCAGTACTTC.

This clone was seen once. The chain carries TRBV15 and TRBJ1-6, with D uncertain. The germline V gene encodes CDR1 LNHNV and CDR2 YYDKDF (reference sequence). The CDR3 consists of 13 residues. The V gene lost 5 bases and the J gene lost 3 bases, with 5 bases spanning the gap. CDR3 in amino acids: CATSPNYNSPLHF. Written as DNA, the CDR3 is TGTGCCACCAGCCCCAACTATAATTCACCCCTCCACTTT. Drawing the rest from reference TRBV15 and TRBJ1-6, the complete variable domain is DAMVIQNPRYQVTQFGKPVTLSCSQTLNHNVMYWYQQKSSQAPKLLFHYYDKDFNNEADTPDNFQSRRPNTSFCFLDIRSPGLGDTAMYLCATSPNYNSPLHFGNGTRLTVT.

This rearrangement joins TRBV7-9 to TRBJ2-5; D is possibly TRBD2 (7 bases). The CDR3 is 15 residues long. Trimming stripped 5 bases from V and 5 bases from J, with 18 bases between. From germline, CDR1 is SEHNR and CDR2 FQNEAQ (reference sequence). This CDR3 reads CASSPYLEGGETQYF. The DNA of the CDR3 is TGTGCCAGCAGCCCCTATCTCGAGGGGGGGGAGACCCAGTACTTC.

The chain uses TRBV6-5 and TRBJ2-7; TRBD2 agrees at 7 bases. The germline gives CDR1 MNHEY, CDR2 SVGAGI. The CDR3 has 16 amino acids. J was trimmed by 5 bases and V by 0 bases; bases with no gene match: 10. The CDR3 nucleotides are TGTGCCAGCAGTTACTCCCTAGCGGCCACTTCTCACGAGCAGTACTTC. Protein sequence: CASSYSLAATSHEQYF.

The chain links TRBV4-2 to TRBJ2-1, with 9 bases that match TRBD2. The germline V gene has CDR1 LGHNA and CDR2 YNFKEQ. The J segment lost 7 bases and the V segment lost 3 bases, leaving 4 bases of the junction unmatched. The CDR3 is 14 amino acids. CDR3 protein: CASSQTSGYNEQFF. The CDR3 nucleotides read TGTGCCAGCAGCCAGACTAGCGGATATAATGAGCAGTTCTTC.

The J gene is TRBJ1-5, the V gene TRBV5-8; weak D call: TRBD1 (6 bases). Trimming pared 1 base from V and 7 bases from J, leaving 12 bases between. The CDR3 has 14 residues. CDR1 and CDR2 from the germline V gene are SGHTS and YDEGEE. The CDR3 protein is CASSLIGDTQPQHF. For the CDR3, the DNA is TGTGCCAGCAGCTTGATAGGGGACACCCAGCCCCAGCATTTT.

V is TRBV3-1 (or the pseudogene TRBV3-2) and J is TRBJ1-6; D might be TRBD1 (5 bases). The V end lost 5 bases, the J end lost 1 base, and 9 bases lay between the germline ends. The CDR3 spans 15 residues. The germline gives CDR1 LGHDT, CDR2 YNNKEL (reference sequence). CDR3 bases: TGTGCCAGCAGCGTAGACAGATCCTATAATTCACCCCTCCACTTT. Residues: CASSVDRSYNSPLHF.

The CDR3 DNA reads as TGTGCCTGGAGCCCCGGGACAGGGGTGGGTAATTCACCCCTCCACTTT. Translating gives CAWSPGTGVGNSPLHF. The V and J genes are TRBV30 and TRBJ1-6; 10 bases line up with TRBD1. The trim removed 3 bases at V and 6 bases at J, leaving 8 bases unmatched. The CDR3 consists of 16 residues. Looked up from germline, CDR1 is GTSNPN and CDR2 is SVGIG (reference sequence).

V gene TRBV3-1 (or the pseudogene TRBV3-2) combines with J gene TRBJ1-5; weak D call: TRBD1 (5 bases). With 2 bases removed from V and 5 bases from J, the gap between germline ends came to 10 bases. Germline V gene data show CDR1 as LGHDT and CDR2 as YNNKEL (reference sequence). The CDR3 runs 14 residues. The chain's CDR3 is CASSQRQSDQPQHF. The CDR3 DNA reads TGTGCCAGCAGCCAAAGACAGTCAGATCAGCCCCAGCATTTT.

The V and J genes are TRBV7-2 and TRBJ2-5; D is ambiguous. This CDR3 region has 14 residues. The V gene's germline CDR1 is SGHTA and CDR2 FQGNSA. Trimming left V 4 bases short and J 2 bases short, with 11 bases between. CDR3 protein: CASSSLTLQETQYF. The CDR3 DNA reads as TGTGCCAGCAGCTCCCTGACTCTACAAGAGACCCAGTACTTC. Complete variable domain (other parts from reference TRBV7-2 and TRBJ2-5): GAGVSQSPSNKVTEKGKDVELRCDPISGHTALYWYRQSLGQGLEFLIYFQGNSAPDKSGLPSDRFSAERTGGSVSTLTIQRTQQEDSAVYLCASSSLTLQETQYFGPGTRLLVL.

The rearrangement uses TRBV6-2 or TRBV6-3 and TRBJ2-1; D unresolved. The CDR3 length is 14 residues. V shed 6 bases and J shed 4 bases, with 13 bases lying between them. The V gene's germline CDR1 is MNHEY and CDR2 SVGEGT. CDR3 DNA sequence: TGTGCCAGCAGCGGCCGGGTGCTATACAATGAGCAGTTCTTC. This translates into CASSGRVLYNEQFF.

The chain's CDR3 is CASSYSPPGGAGELFF. The DNA of the CDR3 is TGTGCCAGCAGTTACTCCCCTCCGGGGGGGGCCGGGGAGCTGTTTTTT. The rearrangement uses TRBV6-5 and TRBJ2-2; 8 positions match TRBD2. Germline V gene data show CDR1 as MNHEY and CDR2 as SVGAGI. Germline trimming cut 0 bases from V and 6 bases from J; bases unmatched to any gene: 6. This CDR3 region has 16 residues.

The V and J genes are TRBV6-5 and TRBJ2-4, with TRBD2 as a possible D gene (5 bases). Germline lookup yields CDR1 MNHEY and CDR2 SVGAGI. Trimming took off 8 bases at V and 6 bases at J, with 17 bases between the two ends. This CDR3 region has 14 residues. For the CDR3, the DNA is TGTGCCAGCTTTGCGGCGTCAGCGGCAAACATTCAGTACTTC. The encoded protein is CASFAASAANIQYF.

This chain uses TRBV4-2 with TRBJ2-7; 7 positions agree with TRBD1. V was clipped by 5 bases and J by 6 bases; unmatched bases: 13. CDR1 and CDR2 from the germline V gene are LGHNA and YNFKEQ. This CDR3 comprises 15 residues. The CDR3 region has the DNA TGTGCCAGCAGCATACCCGGAGACAGGGCATCCGAGCAGTACTTC. Amino acids: CASSIPGDRASEQYF.

J is TRBJ2-5 and V is TRBV11-2, with TRBD2 as a possible D gene (5 bases). Trimming removed 3 bases at V and 5 bases at J, with 10 bases between. The CDR3 covers 13 residues. Per the germline V gene, CDR1 is SGHAT and CDR2 is FQNNGV. In DNA form, the CDR3 reads TGTGCCAGCAGCTTCACCGGGGAGGAGACCCAGTACTTC. Translation: CASSFTGEETQYF.

This clone was detected only once. The V and J genes are TRBV5-1 and TRBJ2-2; D might be TRBD1 (6 bases). CDR3 length: 19 amino acids. The V gene's germline CDR1 is SGHRS and CDR2 YFSETQ. Between the trimmed V and J ends, which lost 1 base and 5 bases, there was a span of 24 bases. CDR3 in amino acids: CASSLTGPRGERSTGELFF. CDR3 coding DNA: TGCGCCAGCAGCTTGACAGGGCCGAGAGGCGAACGATCAACCGGGGAGCTGTTTTTT.

This clone was counted a single time. The chain is built from TRBV30 and TRBJ1-6; D is perhaps TRBD1 (5 bases). Deletions cut 5 bases from V and 1 base from J, with 9 bases between. The CDR3 sequence is 14 residues long. Germline V lookup: CDR1 GTSNPN, CDR2 SVGIG (reference sequence). The CDR3 spells CAWGQGSYNSPLHF. As DNA, the CDR3 is TGTGCCTGGGGGCAGGGTTCCTATAATTCACCCCTCCACTTT. Full variable domain (remainder filled in from reference TRBV30 and TRBJ1-6): SQTIHQWPATLVQPVGSPLSLECTVEGTSNPNLYWYRQAAGRGLQLLFYSVGIGQISSEVPQNLSASRPQDRQFILSSKKLLLSDSGFYLCAWGQGSYNSPLHFGNGTRLTVT.

This clone came up a few times. The rearrangement uses TRBV5-1 and TRBJ1-4; weak D call: TRBD1 (5 bases). There are 14 residues in the CDR3. The V gene lost 4 bases and the J gene lost 1 base, with 8 bases spanning the gap. Germline CDR1 and CDR2: SGHRS and YFSETQ. The CDR3 spells CASSAQGTNEKLFF. The CDR3 coding sequence is TGCGCCAGCAGCGCGCAGGGAACTAATGAAAAACTGTTTTTT.

This chain links TRBV29-1 with TRBJ1-2, with D unresolved. Germline V CDR1 and CDR2: SQVTM, ANQGSEA. V was trimmed by 4 bases and J by 8 bases, leaving 14 bases between them. This CDR3 is built from 12 residues. In DNA form, the CDR3 reads TGCAGCGTTGTCGGAGGTTCGGGAGGCTACACCTTC. This sequence encodes CSVVGGSGGYTF.

The rearrangement links TRBV19 to TRBJ2-3, with 7 bases identical to TRBD1. The length of the CDR3 is 13 residues. The trim removed 9 bases at V and 5 bases at J, leaving 8 bases unmatched. Germline values: CDR1 LNHDA, CDR2 SQIVND (reference sequence). The CDR3 DNA reads as TGTGCCAGCCAAATCACAGGGGAAGATACGCAGTATTTT. Amino acids: CASQITGEDTQYF.

V is TRBV6-5 and J is TRBJ2-2; 9 positions agree with TRBD1. From germline, CDR1 is MNHEY and CDR2 SVGAGI. CDR3 length: 15 residues. V shed 5 bases, J shed 4 bases, and the junction held 5 bases outside the gene matches. DNA of the CDR3: TGTGCCAGCAGTCGGGACAGGGCGGGCACCGGGGAGCTGTTTTTT. Its translation is CASSRDRAGTGELFF.